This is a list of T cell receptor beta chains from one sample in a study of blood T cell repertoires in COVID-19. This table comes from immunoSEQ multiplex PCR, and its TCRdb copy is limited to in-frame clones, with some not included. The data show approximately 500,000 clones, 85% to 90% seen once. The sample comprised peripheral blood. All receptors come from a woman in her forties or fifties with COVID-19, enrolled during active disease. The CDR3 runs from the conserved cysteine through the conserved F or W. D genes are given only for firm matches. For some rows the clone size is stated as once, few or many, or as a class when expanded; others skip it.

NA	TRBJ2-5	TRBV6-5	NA	CASGERGGRETQYF	TGTGCCAGCGGGGAAAGAGGGGGACGGGAGACCCAGTACTTC
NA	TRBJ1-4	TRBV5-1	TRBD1	CASSLSGTGGNEKLFF	TGCGCCAGCAGCTTATCCGGGACAGGGGGCAATGAAAAACTGTTTTTT
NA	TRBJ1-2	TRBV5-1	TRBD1	CASSLGDRVGGYTF	TGCGCCAGCAGCTTGGGTGACAGGGTAGGCGGCTACACCTTC
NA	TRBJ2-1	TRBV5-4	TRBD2	CASSLTSGGAFEQFF	TGTGCCAGCAGCTTAACTAGCGGGGGGGCCTTTGAGCAGTTCTTC
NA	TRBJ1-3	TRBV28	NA	CASSLRTPPGNTIYF	TGTGCCAGCAGTTTGAGGACACCCCCTGGAAACACCATATATTTT
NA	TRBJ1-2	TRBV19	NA	CASKISAGLGYTF	TGTGCCAGTAAAATCAGCGCGGGCTTGGGCTACACCTTC
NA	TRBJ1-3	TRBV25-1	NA	CASSELNSYSGNTIYF	TGTGCCAGCAGTGAATTAAACAGTTACTCTGGAAACACCATATATTTT
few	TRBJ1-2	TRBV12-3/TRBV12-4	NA	CASSLVLSYGYTF	TGTGCCAGCAGCCTTGTCTTGAGCTATGGCTACACCTTC
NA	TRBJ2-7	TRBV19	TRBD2	CASSSGGTLSEQYF	TGTGCCAGTAGTAGCGGGGGGACGCTTTCCGAGCAGTACTTC
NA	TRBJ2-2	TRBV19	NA	CASSTIPGTLNTGELFF	TGTGCCAGTAGTACCATCCCCGGGACACTGAACACCGGGGAGCTGTTTTTT
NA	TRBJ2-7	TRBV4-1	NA	CASSQETRAYEQYF	TGCGCCAGCAGCCAAGAGACGAGGGCATACGAGCAGTACTTC
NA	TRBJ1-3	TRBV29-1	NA	CSVRTAGNTIYF	TGCAGCGTTAGGACAGCTGGAAACACCATATATTTT
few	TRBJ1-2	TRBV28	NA	CASRWSGLSGYTF	TGTGCCAGCAGGTGGTCGGGACTGTCCGGCTACACCTTC
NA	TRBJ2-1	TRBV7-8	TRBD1	CASSHRGYNEQFF	TGTGCCAGCAGCCACAGGGGCTACAATGAGCAGTTCTTC
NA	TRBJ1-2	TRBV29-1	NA	CSVPHGGGLYGYTF	TGCAGCGTTCCCCACGGCGGGGGACTATATGGCTACACCTTC
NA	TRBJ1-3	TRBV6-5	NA	CASRGSQAGNTIYF	TGTGCCAGCAGGGGCTCCCAGGCTGGAAACACCATATATTTT
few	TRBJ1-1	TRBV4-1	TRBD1	CASSHGQGANTEAFF	TGCGCCAGCAGCCACGGACAGGGTGCGAACACTGAAGCTTTCTTT
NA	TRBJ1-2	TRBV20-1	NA	CSASWVAGRHGYTF	TGCAGTGCTAGTTGGGTCGCGGGGCGCCACGGCTACACCTTC
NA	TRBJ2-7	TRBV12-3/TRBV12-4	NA	CASSLGRYYEQYF	TGTGCCAGCAGTTTAGGCAGATACTACGAGCAGTACTTC
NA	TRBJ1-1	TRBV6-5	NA	CASSYGGEAFF	TGTGCCAGCAGTTACGGGGGGGAAGCTTTCTTT
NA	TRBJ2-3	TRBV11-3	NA	CASSLGSGTDTQYF	TGTGCCAGCAGCTTAGGCAGTGGCACAGATACGCAGTATTTT
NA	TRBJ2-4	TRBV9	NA	CASSPWGETGRNQYF	TGTGCCAGCAGCCCGTGGGGGGAGACAGGGAGGAATCAGTACTTC
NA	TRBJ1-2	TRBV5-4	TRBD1	CASSSGTGTRGYTF	TGTGCCAGCAGCTCAGGGACAGGGACTCGTGGCTACACCTTC